This section outlines one T cell receptor beta chain sequence together with its context. There is no known antigen for this receptor. The sample holds no much larger clone one base away, and base qualities are not on file. Taken with the paper, the label for time point translates to: week 11, during vaccination. Each vaccine dose, consisting of 300 ug of a 20-mer mutant IDH1 peptide in Montanide, was administered subcutaneously with topical imiquimod. Newly diagnosed WHO grade 3 or 4 IDH1-mutant astrocytomas showing loss of nuclear ATRX were present in the donors. The samples were drawn from NOA16, a multicentre, single-arm, open-label phase I trial in Germany that tested a mutant IDH1 peptide vaccine in humans for the first time. Genomic DNA for TCRB sequencing was isolated from EDTA blood with the DNeasy Blood and Tissue Kit. Based on the germline V gene, the CDR1 and CDR2 sequences are SNHLY and FYNNEI. The CDR3 numbers 19 residues from cysteine through phenylalanine. The retained sequence is limited to the CDR3, 57 bases, with the frame set at the first base. The V end loses 3 bases and the J end loses 8 bases, and a stretch of 31 bases separates them.

To prepare the library, the immunoSEQ multiplex PCR assay was applied. Following the manufacturer's protocol, the hsTCRB Kit was used to amplify rearranged TCR beta chain sequences. Sequencing of TCRB libraries was carried out on an Illumina MiSeq. In the original analysis: The kit vendor's proprietary platform handled demultiplexing, trimming and gene mapping. TCRdb carries this immuneACCESS record with in-frame sequences only. Its versions omit some clonotypes, under half of them owing to an unresolved V gene in the studies checked, with the rest unexplained. That table furnishes V, J and clone size, whereas the DNA furnished D and trimming. This sample has about 25,000 clones in its table, and over 65% of those were observed once. About 8.2% of the sample lies in the top ten. These data come from a study of a mutant IDH1 vaccine in newly diagnosed glioma (dated by TCRdb to about 2021). With respect to the entire study: Eight vaccinations were administered to patients in weeks 1, 3, 5, 7, 11, 15, 19 and 23, corresponding to visits V03 through V10. In the chemotherapy-containing groups, vaccination started alongside temozolomide cycles, whereas in patients who had radiotherapy alone it started 4-6 weeks after radiotherapy. Longitudinal TCRB deep sequencing was performed for roughly 24 treated patients wherever samples were available for exploratory analyses. The roughly 30 treated patients were roughly 60% male and roughly 38% female, with a mean age of approximately 40 years. Before enrollment, patients had received standard therapy of radiotherapy alone, temozolomide alone, or radiochemotherapy with temozolomide; most received the combination. Six visits were used for peripheral blood collection: V03 (baseline), V05, V07, V10, V12 and V13.

The paper as a whole reports these results and caveats: The authors noted that analyses of patient blood samples could not be reproduced because of sample limitations. Changes in the top peripheral T cell clonotypes picked up by TCRB sequencing did not appear to be linked to pseudoprogression. Immune responses induced by the vaccine were seen in 90% to 95% of patients across multiple MHC alleles. Availability determined which PBMC samples were chosen for TCRB deep sequencing.

The sequences come from PBMCs, collected from a glioma patient whose treatment included an IDH1 peptide vaccine. The source is a woman aged 18-35 years with glioma. This sequence uses TRBV2 and TRBJ1-2; the D segment could be TRBD1, given 6 matching bases. The base sequence is TGTGCCAGCAGTGAGGCTTACCCCACTACAAACAGGGAATTAAAGGGCTACACCTTC. Its translation is CASSEAYPTTNRELKGYTF.